This TCR beta chain was identified in a study of T cell responses to AZD1222 COVID-19 vaccine. Overall study findings and caveats: Baseline antibody screening turned up just a handful of seropositive AZD1222 recipients.

Libraries were prepared by immunoSEQ multiplex PCR; TCRdb keeps only in-frame clonotypes and omits some of them. The sample shows some 130,000 clones, roughly 87% of them seen only once. Germline values: CDR1 MNHEY, CDR2 SVGEGT. The V end was cut by 5 bases, the J end by 8 bases, with 15 bases between. This CDR3 region has 14 residues. Details on this clone: Its target is not known.

The origin of this receptor is an adult who received the AZD1222 COVID-19 vaccine. Sequencing was performed on peripheral blood, taken 28 days after the second AZD1222 dose. The chain is built from TRBV6-2 or TRBV6-3 and TRBJ1-4; D not resolved. CDR3 sequence reads: CASSRTPSGEKLFF. The CDR3 nucleotides are TGTGCCAGCAGTAGGACCCCCTCGGGGGAAAAACTGTTTTTT.